A selection of T cell receptor beta chains follows, all from one sample in a study of T cell responses to AZD1222 COVID-19 vaccine. The assay was immunoSEQ multiplex PCR, and TCRdb's table has in-frame clones only and misses some. The sample includes approximately 100,000 clones, about nine tenths of them seen just once. This specimen was peripheral blood, taken on day 0 of AZD1222 vaccination. The receptors stem from an adult in good health. Each CDR3 is given with its conserved first and last residue. The order of the fields is clone size, V gene, D gene, J gene, CDR3 protein, CDR3 DNA. A D gene is named only where the DNA matches it firmly. Clone size, where shown, is once, few, many, or a class for clones that have expanded.

abundance: -
v_gene: TRBV7-8
d_gene: -
j_gene: TRBJ2-1
CDR3aa: CASSLGPGSFGEQFF
CDR3nt: TGTGCCAGCAGCTTAGGACCGGGATCCTTCGGCGAGCAGTTCTTC

abundance: -
v_gene: TRBV6-5
d_gene: -
j_gene: TRBJ1-3
CDR3aa: CASRPQGSGNTIYF
CDR3nt: TGTGCCAGCAGACCCCAGGGGTCTGGAAACACCATATATTTT

abundance: -
v_gene: TRBV6-1
d_gene: -
j_gene: TRBJ1-3
CDR3aa: CASSEWRNTIYF
CDR3nt: TGTGCCAGCAGTGAGTGGAGAAACACCATATATTTT

abundance: -
v_gene: TRBV5-5
d_gene: -
j_gene: TRBJ1-5
CDR3aa: CASSFGMASGWGQPQHF
CDR3nt: TGTGCCAGCAGCTTTGGGATGGCCTCGGGGTGGGGACAGCCCCAGCATTTT

abundance: -
v_gene: TRBV15
d_gene: -
j_gene: TRBJ1-5
CDR3aa: CATSRVGQNQPQHF
CDR3nt: TGTGCCACCAGCAGAGTAGGGCAGAATCAGCCCCAGCATTTT

abundance: -
v_gene: TRBV11-3
d_gene: -
j_gene: TRBJ2-2
CDR3aa: CASSLKSNGELFF
CDR3nt: TGTGCCAGCAGCTTGAAATCGAACGGGGAGCTGTTTTTT

abundance: -
v_gene: TRBV3-1/TRBV3-2
d_gene: TRBD2
j_gene: TRBJ2-1
CDR3aa: CASSQDGAGGLYNEQFF
CDR3nt: TGTGCCAGCAGCCAAGATGGAGCGGGGGGGCTTTACAATGAGCAGTTCTTC

abundance: -
v_gene: TRBV6-1
d_gene: -
j_gene: TRBJ1-6
CDR3aa: CASSVTWSTDDSPLHF
CDR3nt: TGTGCCAGCAGTGTTACATGGTCTACAGATGATTCACCCCTCCACTTT

abundance: once
v_gene: TRBV5-6
d_gene: -
j_gene: TRBJ1-1
CDR3aa: CASSLFSEAFF
CDR3nt: TGTGCCAGCAGCTTGTTCTCTGAAGCTTTCTTT

abundance: -
v_gene: TRBV6-2/TRBV6-3
d_gene: TRBD1
j_gene: TRBJ1-1
CDR3aa: CASSSGQGKAFF
CDR3nt: TGTGCCAGCAGCTCCGGACAGGGGAAAGCTTTCTTT

abundance: few
v_gene: TRBV6-5
d_gene: -
j_gene: TRBJ2-2
CDR3aa: CASRPPPENGELFF
CDR3nt: TGTGCCAGCAGACCCCCGCCCGAGAACGGGGAGCTGTTTTTT

abundance: -
v_gene: TRBV7-3
d_gene: TRBD2
j_gene: TRBJ2-1
CDR3aa: CASSLTGTSGNNEQFF
CDR3nt: TGTGCCAGCAGCTTAACCGGGACTAGCGGCAACAATGAGCAGTTCTTC

abundance: -
v_gene: TRBV7-8
d_gene: TRBD1
j_gene: TRBJ2-7
CDR3aa: CASSPGGSSYEQYF
CDR3nt: TGTGCCAGCAGCCCAGGGGGTTCCTCCTACGAGCAGTACTTC

abundance: -
v_gene: TRBV30
d_gene: -
j_gene: TRBJ1-5
CDR3aa: CAWSVPSLPRQPQHF
CDR3nt: TGTGCCTGGAGTGTACCCTCCCTCCCTAGACAGCCCCAGCATTTT

abundance: -
v_gene: TRBV4-2
d_gene: -
j_gene: TRBJ2-2
CDR3aa: CASSQGRDGELFF
CDR3nt: TGTGCCAGCAGCCAGGGTCGGGACGGGGAGCTGTTTTTT

abundance: -
v_gene: TRBV2
d_gene: -
j_gene: TRBJ2-5
CDR3aa: CASSEAPGVQETQYF
CDR3nt: TGTGCCAGCAGTGAAGCTCCAGGGGTACAAGAGACCCAGTACTTC

abundance: -
v_gene: TRBV6-5
d_gene: TRBD1
j_gene: TRBJ2-7
CDR3aa: CASSTRDRGDEQYF
CDR3nt: TGTGCCAGCAGTACCCGGGACAGGGGAGACGAGCAGTACTTC

abundance: -
v_gene: TRBV7-6
d_gene: -
j_gene: TRBJ2-5
CDR3aa: CASSLGASGEETQYF
CDR3nt: TGTGCCAGCAGCTTAGGAGCCTCAGGGGAAGAGACCCAGTACTTC

abundance: once
v_gene: TRBV9
d_gene: -
j_gene: TRBJ1-6
CDR3aa: CASSTGDTSLYSYNSPLHF
CDR3nt: TGTGCCAGCAGCACCGGGGACACCTCCTTATACTCCTATAATTCACCCCTCCACTTT

abundance: -
v_gene: TRBV11-2
d_gene: -
j_gene: TRBJ2-7
CDR3aa: CASSAQHNYEQYF
CDR3nt: TGTGCCAGCAGCGCTCAACATAACTACGAGCAGTACTTC

abundance: -
v_gene: TRBV30
d_gene: -
j_gene: TRBJ1-1
CDR3aa: CAWSFHREGEAFF
CDR3nt: TGTGCCTGGAGTTTTCACAGGGAAGGTGAAGCTTTCTTT

abundance: once
v_gene: TRBV12-5
d_gene: -
j_gene: TRBJ1-4
CDR3aa: CASASGQLNEKLFF
CDR3nt: TGTGCTAGTGCCTCCGGACAGCTTAATGAAAAACTGTTTTTT

abundance: -
v_gene: TRBV19
d_gene: TRBD1
j_gene: TRBJ1-1
CDR3aa: CASSPQTGVRREAFF
CDR3nt: TGTGCCAGTAGCCCCCAAACAGGGGTTCGTAGAGAAGCTTTCTTT

abundance: -
v_gene: TRBV5-6
d_gene: TRBD1
j_gene: TRBJ1-2
CDR3aa: CASSLGGTDYGYTF
CDR3nt: TGTGCCAGCAGCTTGGGGGGGACAGACTATGGCTACACCTTC

abundance: -
v_gene: TRBV6-5
d_gene: -
j_gene: TRBJ1-1
CDR3aa: CASSSADPFIRLSF
CDR3nt: TGTGCCTCCTCATCCGCGGATCCCTTTATCCGGCTTTCGTTT

abundance: -
v_gene: TRBV6-5
d_gene: -
j_gene: TRBJ2-3
CDR3aa: CASSYRSPATDTQYF
CDR3nt: TGTGCCAGCAGTTACCGTAGTCCGGCCACAGATACGCAGTATTTT

abundance: -
v_gene: TRBV9
d_gene: TRBD1
j_gene: TRBJ2-1
CDR3aa: CASSPWDRDGNEQFF
CDR3nt: TGTGCCAGCAGCCCTTGGGACAGGGATGGGAATGAGCAGTTCTTC

abundance: -
v_gene: TRBV24-1
d_gene: -
j_gene: TRBJ2-3
CDR3aa: CATSDLTGQTSTDTQYF
CDR3nt: TGTGCCACCAGTGATTTGACCGGACAGACTAGCACAGATACGCAGTATTTT

abundance: -
v_gene: TRBV5-1
d_gene: TRBD1
j_gene: TRBJ1-6
CDR3aa: CASSPTGENSPLHF
CDR3nt: TGCGCCAGCAGCCCGACAGGGGAGAATTCACCCCTCCACTTT

abundance: -
v_gene: TRBV5-4
d_gene: -
j_gene: TRBJ2-2
CDR3aa: CASSLERGGNTGELFF
CDR3nt: TGTGCCAGCAGCTTGGAGAGGGGGGGGAACACCGGGGAGCTGTTTTTT

abundance: -
v_gene: TRBV7-2
d_gene: -
j_gene: TRBJ1-1
CDR3aa: CASSLGGSTEAFF
CDR3nt: TGTGCCAGCAGCTTGGGTGGGAGCACTGAAGCTTTCTTT

abundance: many
v_gene: TRBV4-1
d_gene: TRBD1
j_gene: TRBJ1-1
CDR3aa: CASSQTTGGWMNTEAFF
CDR3nt: TGCGCCAGCAGCCAAACGACAGGGGGGTGGATGAACACTGAAGCTTTCTTT

abundance: -
v_gene: TRBV6-2/TRBV6-3
d_gene: TRBD1
j_gene: TRBJ1-6
CDR3aa: CASSPYLLSGQSNSPLHF
CDR3nt: TGTGCCAGCAGCCCCTATCTCCTCTCGGGACAGTCGAATTCACCCCTCCACTTT

abundance: -
v_gene: TRBV7-2
d_gene: -
j_gene: TRBJ2-5
CDR3aa: CASSVFRKETQYF
CDR3nt: TGTGCCAGCAGCGTCTTCAGAAAAGAGACCCAGTACTTC

abundance: -
v_gene: TRBV6-2/TRBV6-3
d_gene: TRBD1
j_gene: TRBJ1-5
CDR3aa: CASSLSGTGGPRMQPQHF
CDR3nt: TGTGCCAGCAGTCTTTCCGGGACAGGGGGACCTCGGATGCAGCCCCAGCATTTT

abundance: once
v_gene: TRBV27
d_gene: -
j_gene: TRBJ1-2
CDR3aa: CASSFGSNYGYTF
CDR3nt: TGTGCCAGCAGTTTCGGGTCTAACTATGGCTACACCTTC

abundance: -
v_gene: TRBV24-1
d_gene: -
j_gene: TRBJ1-1
CDR3aa: CATSAGFTEAFF
CDR3nt: TGTGCCACCAGTGCGGGGTTCACTGAAGCTTTCTTT

abundance: once
v_gene: TRBV5-4
d_gene: TRBD1
j_gene: TRBJ2-1
CDR3aa: CASSLAKRTGSNEQFF
CDR3nt: TGTGCCAGCAGCTTGGCGAAAAGGACAGGGAGCAATGAGCAGTTCTTC

abundance: -
v_gene: TRBV27
d_gene: TRBD1
j_gene: TRBJ2-7
CDR3aa: CASSLTPDRGYEQYF
CDR3nt: TGTGCCAGCAGTTTAACCCCCGACAGGGGCTACGAGCAGTACTTC

abundance: once
v_gene: TRBV9
d_gene: -
j_gene: TRBJ2-1
CDR3aa: CASSVASQASYNEQFF
CDR3nt: TGTGCCAGCAGCGTAGCGTCTCAGGCATCCTACAATGAGCAGTTCTTC

abundance: -
v_gene: TRBV30
d_gene: TRBD1
j_gene: TRBJ1-1
CDR3aa: CACPRQGYTEAFF
CDR3nt: TGTGCCTGCCCTAGACAGGGATACACTGAAGCTTTCTTT

abundance: -
v_gene: TRBV4-3
d_gene: -
j_gene: TRBJ2-7
CDR3aa: CASSQAGDGYEQYF
CDR3nt: TGCGCCAGCAGCCAAGCCGGGGACGGTTACGAGCAGTACTTC

abundance: once
v_gene: TRBV19
d_gene: -
j_gene: TRBJ2-1
CDR3aa: CASSYVPLSYNEQFF
CDR3nt: TGTGCCAGTAGTTACGTACCTCTCTCCTACAATGAGCAGTTCTTC

abundance: once
v_gene: TRBV10-3
d_gene: -
j_gene: TRBJ1-6
CDR3aa: CAISDQAVNSPLHF
CDR3nt: TGTGCCATCAGTGATCAGGCTGTTAATTCACCCCTCCACTTT

abundance: -
v_gene: TRBV5-4
d_gene: -
j_gene: TRBJ2-7
CDR3aa: CASSLIGTPYEQYF
CDR3nt: TGTGCCAGCAGCTTGATTGGCACCCCCTACGAGCAGTACTTC

abundance: -
v_gene: TRBV19
d_gene: -
j_gene: TRBJ2-1
CDR3aa: CASSARDFEQFF
CDR3nt: TGTGCCAGTAGTGCAAGGGACTTCGAGCAGTTCTTC

abundance: -
v_gene: TRBV2
d_gene: -
j_gene: TRBJ1-5
CDR3aa: CASSHQGNKKYSNQPQHF
CDR3nt: TGTGCCAGCAGTCACCAGGGAAATAAAAAGTATAGCAATCAGCCCCAGCATTTT

abundance: -
v_gene: TRBV5-1
d_gene: -
j_gene: TRBJ1-5
CDR3aa: CASSLGTDANQPQHF
CDR3nt: TGCGCCAGCAGCCTGGGGACGGACGCAAATCAGCCCCAGCATTTT

abundance: -
v_gene: TRBV24-1
d_gene: -
j_gene: TRBJ2-1
CDR3aa: CATSDLVQDNEQFF
CDR3nt: TGTGCCACCAGTGACCTGGTTCAGGACAATGAGCAGTTCTTC

abundance: -
v_gene: TRBV7-3
d_gene: -
j_gene: TRBJ1-1
CDR3aa: CASSYSDGNTEAFF
CDR3nt: TGTGCCAGCAGCTACTCGGACGGGAACACTGAAGCTTTCTTT

abundance: -
v_gene: TRBV6-5
d_gene: -
j_gene: TRBJ1-1
CDR3aa: CASSYPPGGNTEAFF
CDR3nt: TGTGCCAGCAGTTACCCGCCGGGGGGGAACACTGAAGCTTTCTTT

abundance: -
v_gene: TRBV3-1/TRBV3-2
d_gene: -
j_gene: TRBJ2-3
CDR3aa: CASSQDPQPSTDTQYF
CDR3nt: TGTGCCAGCAGCCAAGATCCACAGCCTAGCACAGATACGCAGTATTTT

abundance: -
v_gene: TRBV7-6
d_gene: TRBD2
j_gene: TRBJ2-2
CDR3aa: CASSLSSGGAAGELFF
CDR3nt: TGTGCCAGCAGCTTATCTAGCGGGGGGGCCGCCGGGGAGCTGTTTTTT

abundance: -
v_gene: TRBV3-1/TRBV3-2
d_gene: -
j_gene: TRBJ1-5
CDR3aa: CASSRTVGNQPQHF
CDR3nt: TGTGCCAGCAGCCGTACGGTGGGCAATCAGCCCCAGCATTTT

abundance: -
v_gene: TRBV5-8
d_gene: -
j_gene: TRBJ1-2
CDR3aa: CASRRDLYGYTF
CDR3nt: TGTGCCAGCAGGCGGGACCTCTATGGCTACACCTTC

abundance: -
v_gene: TRBV27
d_gene: TRBD2
j_gene: TRBJ2-5
CDR3aa: CASSSSLAGKQETQYF
CDR3nt: TGTGCCAGCAGTTCTAGCCTAGCGGGAAAACAAGAGACCCAGTACTTC

abundance: -
v_gene: TRBV4-2
d_gene: -
j_gene: TRBJ1-1
CDR3aa: CASSPGLNTEAFF
CDR3nt: TGTGCCAGCAGCCCAGGGTTGAACACTGAAGCTTTCTTT

abundance: -
v_gene: TRBV7-2
d_gene: -
j_gene: TRBJ1-5
CDR3aa: CASSLALGINQPQHF
CDR3nt: TGTGCCAGCAGCTTAGCGTTAGGTATCAATCAGCCCCAGCATTTT

abundance: -
v_gene: TRBV28
d_gene: -
j_gene: TRBJ1-2
CDR3aa: CASSLPIVGYTF
CDR3nt: TGTGCCAGCAGTTTACCAATAGTGGGCTACACCTTC